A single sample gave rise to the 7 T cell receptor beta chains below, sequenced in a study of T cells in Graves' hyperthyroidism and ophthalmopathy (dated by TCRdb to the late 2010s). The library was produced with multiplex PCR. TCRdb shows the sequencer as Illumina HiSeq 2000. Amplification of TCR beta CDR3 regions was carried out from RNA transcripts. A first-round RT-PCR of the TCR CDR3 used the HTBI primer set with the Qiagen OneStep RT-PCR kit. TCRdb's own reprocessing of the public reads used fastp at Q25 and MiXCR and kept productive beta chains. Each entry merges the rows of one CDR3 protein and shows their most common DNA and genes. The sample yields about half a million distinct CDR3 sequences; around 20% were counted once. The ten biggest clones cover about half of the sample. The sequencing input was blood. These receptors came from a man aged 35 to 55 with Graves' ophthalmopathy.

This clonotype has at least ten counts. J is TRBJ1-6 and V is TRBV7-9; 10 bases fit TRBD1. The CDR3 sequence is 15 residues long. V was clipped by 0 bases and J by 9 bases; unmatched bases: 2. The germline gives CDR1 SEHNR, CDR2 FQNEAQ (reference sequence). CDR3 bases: TGTGCCAGCAGCTTAGCGGGGACAGGGGCTTCACCCCTCCACTTT. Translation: CASSLAGTGASPLHF.

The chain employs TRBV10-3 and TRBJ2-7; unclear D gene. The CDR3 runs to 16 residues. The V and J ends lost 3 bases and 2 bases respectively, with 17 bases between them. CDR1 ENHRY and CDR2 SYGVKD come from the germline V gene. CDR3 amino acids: CAISDYDQVETYEQYF. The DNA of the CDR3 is TGTGCCATCAGTGATTACGACCAGGTAGAGACCTACGAGCAGTACTTC.

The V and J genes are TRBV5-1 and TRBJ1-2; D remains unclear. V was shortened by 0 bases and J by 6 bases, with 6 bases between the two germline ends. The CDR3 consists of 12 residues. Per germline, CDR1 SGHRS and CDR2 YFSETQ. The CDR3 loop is CASSLETDGYTF. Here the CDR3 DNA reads TGCGCCAGCAGCTTGGAGACGGATGGCTACACCTTC.

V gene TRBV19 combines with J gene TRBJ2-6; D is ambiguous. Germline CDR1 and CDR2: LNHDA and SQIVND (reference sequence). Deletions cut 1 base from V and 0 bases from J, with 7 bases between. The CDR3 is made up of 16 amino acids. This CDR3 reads CASSIVWSSGANVLTF. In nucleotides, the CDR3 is TGTGCCAGTAGTATAGTATGGAGCTCTGGGGCCAACGTCCTGACTTTC.

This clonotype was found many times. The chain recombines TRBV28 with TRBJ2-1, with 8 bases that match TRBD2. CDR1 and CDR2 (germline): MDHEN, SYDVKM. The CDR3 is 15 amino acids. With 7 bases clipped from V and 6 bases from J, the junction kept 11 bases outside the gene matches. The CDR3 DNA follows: TGTGCCAGCACCCCCGGGACTAGTTTATTCAATGAGCAGTTCTTC. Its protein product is CASTPGTSLFNEQFF. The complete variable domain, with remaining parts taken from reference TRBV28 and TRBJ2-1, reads DVKVTQSSRYLVKRTGEKVFLECVQDMDHENMFWYRQDPGLGLRLIYFSYDVKMKEKGDIPEGYSVSREKKERFSLILESASTNQTSMYLCASTPGTSLFNEQFFGPGTRLTVL.

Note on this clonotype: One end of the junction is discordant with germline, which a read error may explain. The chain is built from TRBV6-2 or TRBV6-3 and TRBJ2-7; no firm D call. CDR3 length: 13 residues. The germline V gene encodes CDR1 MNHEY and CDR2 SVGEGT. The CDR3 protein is CPSSDPQSYEQYF. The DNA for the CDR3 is TGTCCCAGCAGTGACCCGCAGTCCTACGAGCAGTACTTC.

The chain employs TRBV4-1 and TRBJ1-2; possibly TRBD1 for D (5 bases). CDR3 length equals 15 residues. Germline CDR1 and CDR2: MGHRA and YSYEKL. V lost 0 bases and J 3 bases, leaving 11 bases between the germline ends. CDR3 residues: CASSQEVSGDYGYTF. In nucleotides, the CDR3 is TGCGCCAGCAGCCAAGAAGTTTCGGGGGACTATGGCTACACCTTC.